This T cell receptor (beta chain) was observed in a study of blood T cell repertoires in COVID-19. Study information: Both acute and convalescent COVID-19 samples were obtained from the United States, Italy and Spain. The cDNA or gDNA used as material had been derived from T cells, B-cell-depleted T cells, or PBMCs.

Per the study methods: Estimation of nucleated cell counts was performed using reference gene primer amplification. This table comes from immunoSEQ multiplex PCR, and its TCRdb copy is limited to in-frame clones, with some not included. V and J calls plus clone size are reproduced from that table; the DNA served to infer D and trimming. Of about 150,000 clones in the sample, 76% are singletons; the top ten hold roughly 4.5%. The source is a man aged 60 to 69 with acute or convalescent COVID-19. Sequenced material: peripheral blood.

The CDR3 loop is CATSAGGAGQETQYF. The CDR3 nucleotides read TGTGCCACCAGTGCAGGGGGCGCAGGTCAAGAGACCCAGTACTTC. The chain joins TRBV24-1 to TRBJ2-5; 8 nucleotides align to TRBD1. Germline-derived CDR1 and CDR2 are KGHDR and SFDVKD. Trimming at V came to 5 bases and at J to 2 bases, leaving 6 bases not matched to a gene. This CDR3 region has 15 residues.